This is a list of T cell receptor beta chains from one sample in a study of identical twins. One entry per CDR3 protein results from TCRdb running MiXCR on the 5' RACE reads. The table shows fewer than 550,000 distinct CDR3 sequences, with over 11% occurring only once. These data were also filed under a second study, of yellow fever vaccine responses in identical twins.

Sequenced sample: CD4+ T cells sorted from blood. The receptors stem from a woman under 30 in good health. Both conserved end residues are part of each CDR3. The D gene is left open where the match is weak. Only some rows state a clone size, as once, few, many or a class for expanded clones.

j_call d_call v_call clone_size cdr3_nt cdr3_aa
TRBJ2-1 NA TRBV15 many TGTGCCACCAGCAGAGATTTGCGGGGAAGGGGTGAGCAGTTCTTC CATSRDLRGRGEQFF
TRBJ1-2 NA TRBV7-9 many TGTGCCAGCAGCTTAGAAGGGGATGGCTACACCTTC CASSLEGDGYTF
TRBJ1-1 NA TRBV2 NA TGTGCCAGCAAGCGGGCAGAGACGAACACTGAAGCTTTCTTT CASKRAETNTEAFF
TRBJ1-3 NA TRBV9 NA TGTGCCAGCAGCGTAGCGTCAGCAGGTATTCTTGGAAACACCATATATTTT CASSVASAGILGNTIYF
TRBJ2-5 TRBD1 TRBV27 NA TGTGCCAGCAGTCCACTCGGGACAGGGGTGGAGACCCAGTACTTC CASSPLGTGVETQYF
TRBJ2-2 NA TRBV7-3 few TGTGCCACCACCAAGGGGTCGAACACCGGGGAGCTGTTTTTT CATTKGSNTGELFF
TRBJ2-4 TRBD1 TRBV28 NA TGTGCCAGCAGTTTTTCCTCCCGGGACAGGGTTTACTTC CASSFSSRDRVYF
TRBJ1-1 NA TRBV9 few TGTGCCAGCAGCCCCGGACCGGGGGATCTGAACACTGAAGCTTTCTTT CASSPGPGDLNTEAFF
TRBJ1-3 NA TRBV6-1 NA TGTGCCAGCAGCCGGCAGGACGGGATCTCTGGAAACACCATATATTTT CASSRQDGISGNTIYF
TRBJ1-4 TRBD1 TRBV15 NA TGTGCCACCAGCATCGGGACAGGGACGGCTAATGAAAAACTGTTTTTT CATSIGTGTANEKLFF
TRBJ2-1 TRBD2 TRBV20-1 NA TGCAGTGCTAGAGATGCGGGAGGGGTCTACAATGAGCAGTTCTTC CSARDAGGVYNEQFF
TRBJ2-3 NA TRBV12-3/TRBV12-4 many TGTGCCAGCAGTTTAGGCAGTACGAATACGCAGTATTTT CASSLGSTNTQYF
TRBJ2-1 TRBD2 TRBV7-9 NA TGTGCCAGCAGCTTAGGTGCACTAGCGGGAATCTACAATGAGCAGTTCTTC CASSLGALAGIYNEQFF
TRBJ2-1 TRBD2 TRBV29-1 few TGCAGCGTCTCTAGCGGGAGGGCCGAAGGAGGTGAGCAGTTCTTC CSVSSGRAEGGEQFF
TRBJ1-1 NA TRBV20-1 once TGCAGTGCTAGATTCCCATCCGGGCCCAAGAACACTGAAGCTTTCTTT CSARFPSGPKNTEAFF
TRBJ2-1 TRBD2 TRBV20-1 NA TGCTGTGCTGAAAAAAGGACTAGCGGCCCCTACAATGAGCAGTTCTTC CCAEKRTSGPYNEQFF
TRBJ2-2 TRBD2 TRBV20-1 few TGCAGTGCTAGAAGGGCCAGCGGGAGGGCCCAGGACGGGGAGCTGTTTTTT CSARRASGRAQDGELFF
TRBJ2-7 TRBD2 TRBV20-1 NA TGCAGTGCTAGGGGACTAGGGACCTACGAGCAGTACTTC CSARGLGTYEQYF
TRBJ2-1 NA TRBV15 NA TGTGCCACCAGCAGAGATCGCTTTGGATACAATGAGCAGTTCTTC CATSRDRFGYNEQFF
TRBJ2-7 TRBD1 TRBV6-2/TRBV6-3 few TGTGCCAGCGGCCGAGGACAGGGGGCCCACGAGCAGTACTTC CASGRGQGAHEQYF
TRBJ2-2 NA TRBV7-8 few TGTGCCAGCAGCCGAGATGGAGGGTCCACCGGGGAGCTGTTTTTT CASSRDGGSTGELFF
TRBJ2-5 NA TRBV20-1 NA TGCAGTGCTAACTTCAGGGGAGAGACCCAGTACTTC CSANFRGETQYF
TRBJ2-5 NA TRBV2 NA TGTGCCAGCAGTGATAGGGGACAATGGGAGACCCAGTACTTC CASSDRGQWETQYF
TRBJ2-3 TRBD1 TRBV7-2 NA TGTGCCAGCAGTCGGACAGGGGTCAAAGATACGCAGTATTTT CASSRTGVKDTQYF
TRBJ1-4 TRBD1 TRBV6-1 few TGTGCCAGCAGGGAGACAGGGGGGCCTGAAAAACTGTTTTTT CASRETGGPEKLFF
TRBJ2-1 TRBD1 TRBV20-1 NA TGCACAGCCCTGGACAGGGGGGGGAAGAATGAGCAGTTCTTC CTALDRGGKNEQFF
TRBJ1-4 NA TRBV6-1 few TGTGCCAGCAGCAGCTTGAGGGGGGGAAATGAAAAACTGTTTTTT CASSSLRGGNEKLFF
TRBJ2-4 TRBD2 TRBV5-1 NA TGCGCCAGCAGCACGGGACTAGCGGGAGGGTGGACCAAAAACATTCAGTACTTC CASSTGLAGGWTKNIQYF
TRBJ2-1 NA TRBV4-3 few TGCGCCAGCAGCCAGGCCAGGGCGGCCTACAATGAGCAGTTCTTC CASSQARAAYNEQFF
TRBJ1-1 NA TRBV6-1 NA TGTGCCAGCACACCACGGGGGATGAACACTGAAGCTTTCTTT CASTPRGMNTEAFF
TRBJ2-7 NA TRBV12-3/TRBV12-4 many TGTGCCAGCAGGGCGGCCTACTCCTACGAGCAGTACTTC CASRAAYSYEQYF
TRBJ2-1 NA TRBV9 NA TGTGCCAGCAACCCAGGGGGGACAACCAGGAATGAGCAGTTCTTC CASNPGGTTRNEQFF
TRBJ2-1 TRBD2 TRBV9 few TGTGCCAGCACCTTGGGGGGGTCCTCCTACAATGAGCAGTTCTTC CASTLGGSSYNEQFF
TRBJ2-7 NA TRBV4-3 NA TGCGCCAGCAGCCAAGAGGTGGGAAAAGGGCTCTACGAGCAGTACTTC CASSQEVGKGLYEQYF
TRBJ2-5 TRBD2 TRBV5-5 NA TGTGCCAGCAGCCCGAGGACTAGCGGGAGCCAAGAGACCCAGTACTTC CASSPRTSGSQETQYF
TRBJ2-4 TRBD1 TRBV30 NA TGTGCCTGGAGTGCCGGGACAGGGCGTTCGGACATTCAGTACTTC CAWSAGTGRSDIQYF
TRBJ1-4 NA TRBV29-1 NA TGCAGCGTTCTAAGGGAAGGGGACACACTTCAACAAGAAAAACTGTTTTTT CSVLREGDTLQQEKLFF
TRBJ2-1 TRBD2 TRBV29-1 few TGCAGCGTTGAACGGGGTACTAGCGGGACTTACAATGAGCAGTTCTTC CSVERGTSGTYNEQFF
TRBJ1-5 NA TRBV30 few TGTGCCTGGAGCTCCACCGGGGATCAGCCCCAGCATTTT CAWSSTGDQPQHF
TRBJ2-2 TRBD2 TRBV10-3 NA TGTGCCATCGGACTAGCGGGAGGGATAGAAACCGGGGAGCTGTTTTTT CAIGLAGGIETGELFF
TRBJ2-7 TRBD2 TRBV7-8 NA TGTGCCAGCAGCGGGCCGGGAGGGGAGCAGTACTTC CASSGPGGEQYF
TRBJ2-2 NA TRBV12-3/TRBV12-4 many TGTGCCAGCAGGATGGGGGAAAACACCGGGGAGCTGTTTTTT CASRMGENTGELFF
TRBJ2-3 NA TRBV20-1 NA TGCAGTGCTAGCTACCTCCAGGCGTCGGTAGATACGCAGTATTTT CSASYLQASVDTQYF
TRBJ2-7 NA TRBV11-2 NA TGTGCCAGCAGAAGACTGGGGCGCTACGAGCAGTACTTC CASRRLGRYEQYF
TRBJ1-6 TRBD1 TRBV7-9 few TGTGCCAGCAGCTTAGCACTGGGGACAGGGGGGTCACCCCTCCACTTT CASSLALGTGGSPLHF
TRBJ2-4 NA TRBV5-1 NA TGCGCCAGCAGCTCTGTAGGGACAAGGAGTTCGGCCAAAAACATTCAGTACTTC CASSSVGTRSSAKNIQYF
TRBJ2-5 NA TRBV7-2 few TGTGCCAGCAGCTCCTGGGGGGAGACCCAGTACTTC CASSSWGETQYF
TRBJ2-7 NA TRBV6-5 many TGTGCCAGCAGTTACTCGTACAGCTCCTACGAGCAGTACTTC CASSYSYSSYEQYF
TRBJ1-1 NA TRBV6-1 few TGTGCCAGCACCTTAGGGACGATCGCTGAAGCTTTCTTT CASTLGTIAEAFF
TRBJ2-2 NA TRBV9 many TGTGCCAGCAGCGCGACAGATAACACCGGGGAGCTGTTTTTT CASSATDNTGELFF